This section outlines one T cell receptor beta chain sequence together with its context. These data originate in a study of blood T cell repertoires in COVID-19. The CDR3 consists of 15 residues. CDR1 is LGHDT and CDR2 is YNNKEL in the germline V gene (reference sequence). J gave up 1 base and V 8 bases, and 6 bases lay outside the gene matches. Sequencing used immunoSEQ multiplex PCR; TCRdb keeps in-frame clones, though not all of them. The data show about 68,000 clones, with 80% to 85% seen just once and 8.8% held by the top ten. This chain connects TRBV3-1 (or the pseudogene TRBV3-2) to TRBJ2-3, with 10 bases aligning to TRBD2. The sequenced sample consisted of peripheral blood. This TCR was recovered from a middle-aged man with active COVID-19. CDR3 residues: CASRFTSGGTDTQYF. CDR3 DNA sequence: TGTGCCAGCCGCTTTACTAGCGGGGGCACAGATACGCAGTATTTT.